The 19 T cell receptor beta chains given below trace back to one sample, sequenced in a study of control samples from healthy donors and cancer patients. Assay: immunoSEQ multiplex PCR; the TCRdb copy retains only in-frame clones and omits some. This table has about 220,000 clones, roughly 94% appearing once. The sequencing sample was made of blood. The receptors come from a man aged 50-59 years in good health.

The gene calls are TRBV5-8 and TRBJ1-1; D remains ambiguous. Germline V gives CDR1 SGHTS, CDR2 YDEGEE. V lost 1 base and J 1 base, leaving 11 bases between the germline ends. This CDR3 has 15 amino acids. The CDR3 spells CASSLIPGENTEAFF. CDR3 bases: TGTGCCAGCAGCTTGATACCCGGCGAGAACACTGAAGCTTTCTTT.

This clone was detected only once. The chain recombines TRBV21-1 with TRBJ1-4; no DNA check was done on the table's D call, TRBD1. TRBV21-1 represents a pseudogene. The CDR3 is 18 residues long. CDR3 coding DNA: TGTGCCAGCAGCAAATTGTATACAGGGGGCTTTATGAATGAAAAACTGTTTTTT. Its translation: CASSKLYTGGFMNEKLFF.

This sequence joins TRBV18 and TRBJ1-1, with D unresolved. V lost 2 bases to trimming and J lost 1 base, with 5 bases between them. In germline, CDR1 is KGHSH, CDR2 LQKENI. The CDR3 totals 13 residues. For the CDR3, the DNA is TGTGCCAGCTCACCAACAGCGAACACTGAAGCTTTCTTT. Translating it yields CASSPTANTEAFF.

The chain links TRBV28 to TRBJ2-2; D is undetermined. The V gene's germline CDR1 is MDHEN and CDR2 SYDVKM. Trimming pared 3 bases from V and 8 bases from J, leaving 4 bases between. The CDR3 has 11 residues. CDR3 in amino acids: CASSLQGELFF. The DNA of the CDR3 is TGTGCCAGCAGTTTGCAGGGGGAGCTGTTTTTT.

This sequence joins TRBV7-9 and TRBJ1-1, with D maybe TRBD1 (6 bases). V was clipped by 4 bases and J by 1 base, with 13 bases between them. The CDR3 covers 15 residues. Germline V lookup: CDR1 SEHNR, CDR2 FQNEAQ (reference sequence). The CDR3 is CASSWGHLENTEAFF. The DNA for the CDR3 is TGTGCCAGCAGCTGGGGACATCTCGAGAACACTGAAGCTTTCTTT. Based on the CDR3 plus reference TRBV7-9 and TRBJ1-1, the full variable domain is DTGVSQNPRHKITKRGQNVTFRCDPISEHNRLYWYRQTLGQGPEFLTYFQNEAQLEKSRLLSDRFSAERPKGSFSTLEIQRTEQGDSAMYLCASSWGHLENTEAFFGQGTRLTVV.

V is TRBV5-5 and J is TRBJ2-1; weak D call: TRBD2 (6 bases). The CDR3 is 15 amino acids. The V and J ends lost 0 bases and 6 bases respectively, with 13 bases between them. Germline V gives CDR1 SGHKS, CDR2 YYEKEE (reference sequence). CDR3 DNA: TGTGCCAGCAGCTTGGGGCACCTCGGGGGCAATGAGCAGTTCTTC. Amino acids: CASSLGHLGGNEQFF. The full variable domain, in which reference TRBV5-5 and TRBJ2-1 provide the parts outside the CDR3, is DAGVTQSPTHLIKTRGQQVTLRCSPISGHKSVSWYQQVLGQGPQFIFQYYEKEERGRGNFPDRFSARQFPNYSSELNVNALLLGDSALYLCASSLGHLGGNEQFFGPGTRLTVL.

The rearrangement uses TRBV6-5 and TRBJ1-1, with D hard to call. Germline assignment: CDR1 MNHEY and CDR2 SVGAGI. The CDR3 runs 11 residues. V gave up 6 bases and J gave up 4 bases, with 6 bases separating them. In nucleotides, the CDR3 is TGTGCCAGCAGCAGCTCCACTGAAGCTTTCTTT. Translation: CASSSSTEAFF.

This chain uses TRBV28 with TRBJ1-2, with TRBD1 as a possible D gene (6 bases). This CDR3 is built from 12 residues. V was pared by 3 bases and J by 8 bases, with 10 bases between. CDR1 and CDR2 from the germline V gene are MDHEN and SYDVKM. The CDR3 loop is CASSFPGVGYTF. CDR3 nucleotides: TGTGCCAGCAGTTTTCCAGGGGTCGGCTACACCTTC.

V usage is TRBV11-2 and J usage is TRBJ2-3; tentative D call: TRBD2 (7 bases). V lost 5 bases to trimming and J lost 1 base, with 22 bases between them. CDR3 length: 18 residues. Germline V gives CDR1 SGHAT, CDR2 FQNNGV. The CDR3: CASSQTGSWGGRTDTQYF. The CDR3 DNA reads as TGTGCCAGCAGCCAAACCGGTTCATGGGGGGGCCGCACAGATACGCAGTATTTT.

V is TRBV11-2 and J is TRBJ1-3, with D unclear. The V end lost 4 bases, the J end lost 4 bases, and 11 bases lay between the germline ends. This CDR3 is built from 14 residues. The germline V gene has CDR1 SGHAT and CDR2 FQNNGV. CDR3 DNA sequence: TGTGCCAGCAGCTCGGAAGCGTGGGGAAACACCATATATTTT. This encodes CASSSEAWGNTIYF.

The chain uses TRBV5-6 and TRBJ2-6, with D uncertain. The V gene lost 3 bases and the J gene lost 4 bases, with 11 bases spanning the gap. Germline-derived CDR1 and CDR2 are SGHDT and YYEEEE. The CDR3 is made up of 15 amino acids. The CDR3 here is CASSSTRPGANVLTF. CDR3 bases: TGTGCCAGCAGCTCAACGAGACCCGGGGCCAACGTCCTGACTTTC. The full variable domain, rest sourced from reference TRBV5-6 and TRBJ2-6, is DAGVTQSPTHLIKTRGQQVTLRCSPKSGHDTVSWYQQALGQGPQFIFQYYEEEERQRGNFPDRFSGHQFPNYSSELNVNALLLGDSALYLCASSSTRPGANVLTFGAGSRLTVL.

The chain recombines TRBV7-6 with TRBJ1-3; the match to TRBD1 covers 10 bases. CDR3 size: 18 residues. V shed 1 base, J shed 2 bases, and the junction held 8 bases outside the gene matches. CDR1 SGHVS and CDR2 FNYEAQ come from the germline V gene. The chain's CDR3 is CASSLGAGTGVAGNTIYF. In DNA form, the CDR3 reads TGTGCCAGCAGCTTAGGGGCCGGGACAGGGGTCGCTGGAAACACCATATATTTT.

In regard to this clone: Other DNA sequences from this sample encode an identical CDR3 as well. The chain is built from TRBV3-1 (or the pseudogene TRBV3-2) and TRBJ1-2; D unclear. The germline CDR1 and CDR2 sequences are LGHDT and YNNKEL (reference sequence). This CDR3 has 13 residues. Between the trimmed V and J ends, which lost 0 bases and 2 bases, there was a span of 4 bases. The CDR3 here is CASSQEGNYGYTF. CDR3 nucleotide sequence: TGTGCCAGCAGCCAAGAAGGGAACTATGGCTACACCTTC.

The genes are TRBV5-1 and TRBJ2-7; a possible D gene is TRBD1 (5 bases). V shed 0 bases and J shed 5 bases, with 15 bases lying between them. This CDR3 has 15 amino acids. CDR1 and CDR2 (germline): SGHRS, YFSETQ. The CDR3 nucleotides read TGCGCCAGCAGCTTGGGGGATGCGGCAGGGCACGAGCAGTACGTC. Its translation: CASSLGDAAGHEQYV.

The chain carries TRBV7-2 and TRBJ2-4; TRBD1 or TRBD2 may be the D gene (5 bases each). The CDR3 consists of 15 residues. Germline V gene lookup returns CDR1 SGHTA and CDR2 FQGNSA. V was cut by 1 base and J by 0 bases, with 7 bases left in between. For the CDR3, the DNA is TGTGCCAGCAGCTTAGGGGGACCAGCCAAAAACATTCAGTACTTC. Translation: CASSLGGPAKNIQYF.

The V and J genes are TRBV5-4 and TRBJ2-7; a possible D gene is TRBD1 (5 bases). The CDR3 spans 14 residues. V was shortened by 10 bases and J by 7 bases, with 24 bases between the two germline ends. Germline V gives CDR1 SGHNT, CDR2 YYREEE (reference sequence). CDR3: CAQRSGAESAEQYF. The DNA of the CDR3 is TGTGCCCAGCGTTCTGGGGCGGAGAGCGCGGAGCAGTACTTC.

This rearrangement joins TRBV19 to TRBJ1-5; D is uncertain. Germline CDR1 and CDR2: LNHDA and SQIVND (reference sequence). The V end lost 5 bases, the J end lost 5 bases, and 10 bases lay between the germline ends. This CDR3 has 13 amino acids. CDR3 DNA: TGTGCCAGTAGTCCCCAGAGGGATCAGCCCCAGCATTTT. Its translation: CASSPQRDQPQHF.

The chain links TRBV14 to TRBJ2-5; D is unclear. V lost 2 bases and J 4 bases, leaving 5 bases between the germline ends. Germline assignment: CDR1 SGHDN and CDR2 FVKESK. This CDR3 contains 12 residues. The CDR3 loop is CASSQKRETQYF. CDR3 sequence (DNA): TGTGCCAGCAGCCAAAAGCGAGAGACCCAGTACTTC.

The chain carries TRBV6-5 and TRBJ2-3, with 9 bases that match TRBD2. The CDR3 runs 13 residues. Per germline, CDR1 MNHEY and CDR2 SVGAGI. The CDR3 nucleotides are TGTCTGAGCAGCGGGGGGCCCACAGATACGCAGTATTTT. Translation: CLSSGGPTDTQYF.